Each of the 30 T cell receptor beta chains below was sequenced from the same sample in a study of neurological immune-mediated disorders. TCRdb redid the calling of the 5' RACE reads with MiXCR, one entry per CDR3 protein. The sample carries over 65,000 distinct CDR3 sequences, 2% to 3% recorded once. Sequencing was carried out using PBMCs. The receptors stem from a woman younger than 45 with multiple sclerosis.

This clonotype has a count of ten or more. This chain links TRBV11-2 with TRBJ2-1; D unresolved. Germline V CDR1 and CDR2: SGHAT, FQNNGV. This CDR3 region has 11 residues. Trimming cost V 3 bases and J 14 bases, with 11 bases left between them. The CDR3 nucleotides are TGTGCCAGCAGCTTTGGGTATTCGGAGTTCTTC. Translating gives CASSFGYSEFF.

This clonotype was counted at least ten times. The chain employs TRBV3-1 and TRBJ1-1; D is unclear. The CDR3 is 14 residues long. Germline CDR1 and CDR2: LGHDT and YNNKEL (reference sequence). V lost 6 bases to trimming and J lost 0 bases, with 11 bases between them. CDR3: CASRHSNMNTEAFF. In DNA, the CDR3 is TGTGCCAGCAGACACTCCAATATGAACACTGAAGCTTTCTTT.

This clonotype was picked up many times. The chain links TRBV2 to TRBJ2-7; D might be TRBD1 or TRBD2, each matching 5 bases. Germline loops: CDR1 SNHLY, CDR2 FYNNEI. The V end lost 8 bases, the J end lost 0 bases, and 11 bases lay between the germline ends. This CDR3 comprises 13 residues. CDR3 protein: CASWAGSSYEQYF. CDR3 in DNA: TGTGCCAGCTGGGCAGGGAGCTCCTACGAGCAGTACTTC.

In its sample, this clonotype was seen many times. The V gene is TRBV10-3, the J gene TRBJ1-3, with D tentatively TRBD1 (5 bases). The CDR3 loop spans 16 amino acids. Germline assignment: CDR1 ENHRY and CDR2 SYGVKD. Trimming stripped 1 base from V and 2 bases from J, with 12 bases between. The CDR3 region is CAISEWGPAAGNTIYF. The CDR3 region has the DNA TGTGCCATCAGTGAGTGGGGACCAGCTGCTGGAAACACCATATATTTT.

A few counts support this clonotype. A clone one base away is much larger, so this may be a read error. V is TRBV20-1 and J is TRBJ2-7; D is ambiguous. The CDR3 has 12 amino acids. The ends were cut back, 6 bases at V and 6 bases at J, with 15 bases in the middle. The germline V gene has CDR1 DFQATT and CDR2 SNEGSKA (reference sequence). The DNA of the CDR3 is TGCAGTGCCCTTACAAGGCGCTCCGAGCAGTACTTC. This sequence encodes CSALTRRSEQYF.

This clonotype was seen at least ten times. The gene calls are TRBV7-2 and TRBJ1-1; 9 bases map to TRBD1. J was trimmed by 2 bases and V by 5 bases; bases with no gene match: 15. The CDR3 contains 18 residues. In germline, CDR1 is SGHTA, CDR2 FQGNSA. The CDR3 coding sequence is TGTGCCAGCAGCCTTGGCACCGGGACAGGGAGGGGAAACACTGAAGCTTTCTTT. Protein: CASSLGTGTGRGNTEAFF.

This clonotype was counted at least ten times. This chain uses TRBV5-4 with TRBJ2-1, with D unresolved. The germline V and J ends were trimmed by 5 bases and 9 bases, with 9 bases remaining between them. CDR1 is SGHNT, CDR2 YYREEE, per germline (reference sequence). The CDR3 runs 11 residues. The CDR3 protein is CASRSAGEQFF. DNA for the CDR3: TGTGCCAGCAGGTCAGCAGGTGAGCAGTTCTTC.

This clonotype was picked up many times. V gene TRBV10-1 combines with J gene TRBJ2-3; D may be TRBD1 (6 bases). Looked up from germline, CDR1 is WNHNN and CDR2 is SYGVQD (reference sequence). This CDR3 region has 16 residues. The V end lost 0 bases, the J end lost 1 base, and 11 bases lay between the germline ends. This chain's CDR3 is CASSESTTGRTDTQYF. The CDR3, as DNA: TGCGCCAGCAGTGAGTCGACGACAGGCCGCACAGATACGCAGTATTTT.

The chain links TRBV21-1 to TRBJ2-7; the table's TRBD1 call for D was not verified on the DNA. TRBV21-1 is a known pseudogene. CDR3 size: 15 residues. The CDR3 DNA reads as TGTGCCAGCAGCAAAGGGGACAGGGGCTCCTACGAGCAGTACTTC. Amino acid sequence: CASSKGDRGSYEQYF.

This clonotype was recorded many times. The J gene is TRBJ2-3, the V gene TRBV5-1; TRBD2 aligns across 9 bases. This CDR3 region has 16 residues. CDR1 and CDR2 (germline): SGHRS, YFSETQ. The V and J ends lost 3 bases and 4 bases, in that order; junction bases with no gene match: 9. Here the CDR3 DNA reads TGCGCCAGCAGCTCCACCGGGCGGGAGGGCGCAGATACGCAGTATTTT. Translation: CASSSTGREGADTQYF.

In its sample, this clonotype was seen many times. The CDR3 nucleotides read TGTGCCAGCAGTTATGGCACAGGGGACTACGAGCAGTACTTC. Its protein product is CASSYGTGDYEQYF. The chain has TRBV6-5 and TRBJ2-7; 7 positions agree with TRBD1. Trimming cost V 3 bases and J 3 bases; bases outside gene matches: 5. The CDR3 runs 14 residues. Germline CDR1 MNHEY, CDR2 SVGAGI.

This clonotype was detected many times. The chain has TRBV5-1 and TRBJ1-2, with a possible D match to TRBD1 (6 bases). The CDR3 spans 14 residues. The V gene lost 4 bases and the J gene lost 0 bases, with 10 bases spanning the gap. Per the germline V gene, CDR1 is SGHRS and CDR2 is YFSETQ. The CDR3 loop is CASSPGTPNYGYTF. CDR3 nucleotide sequence: TGCGCCAGCAGCCCCGGGACACCTAACTATGGCTACACCTTC.

Of note for this clonotype: A junction end diverges from the germline sequence, so it may reflect a read error. The gene calls are TRBV7-3 and TRBJ2-3; D gene unclear. This CDR3 contains 14 residues. Per the germline V gene, CDR1 is SGHTA and CDR2 is FQGTGA. The CDR3 nucleotides read TGTGCTAGCAGCTTCGGAAGCAGCACAGATACGCAGTATTTT. It translates to CASSFGSSTDTQYF.

This clonotype showed up many times. This chain links TRBV5-1 with TRBJ1-1; no definite D call. Germline V gene sequence: CDR1 SGHRS, CDR2 YFSETQ. The ends were cut back, 0 bases at V and 2 bases at J, with 5 bases in the middle. The CDR3 covers 13 residues. In nucleotides, the CDR3 is TGCGCCAGCAGCTTGGCGGGAAACACTGAAGCTTTCTTT. Amino acids: CASSLAGNTEAFF.

This clonotype was observed many times. This sequence joins TRBV6-5 and TRBJ2-5; 7 bases align to TRBD2. V was pared by 0 bases and J by 4 bases, with 2 bases of the junction left unmatched. CDR1 MNHEY and CDR2 SVGAGI come from the germline V gene. This CDR3 comprises 14 residues. The CDR3, as DNA: TGTGCCAGCAGTTACTCGGGCGGGAGAGAGACCCAGTACTTC. Translated, it gives CASSYSGGRETQYF.

This clonotype showed up many times. The V call is TRBV6-6, the J call TRBJ1-2, with D possibly being TRBD1 (6 bases). With 11 bases removed from V and 1 base from J, the gap between germline ends came to 20 bases. The V gene's germline CDR1 is MNHNY and CDR2 SVGAGI (reference sequence). This CDR3 is 15 amino acids long. The CDR3 DNA sequence: TGTGCCGGGCGGGCCGGGGGGGCGTATAACTATGGCTACACCTTC. Encoded protein: CAGRAGGAYNYGYTF.

Many counts were recorded for this clonotype. This chain uses TRBV5-1 with TRBJ2-7; D unresolved. The CDR3 spans 14 residues. With 2 bases removed from V and 2 bases from J, the gap between germline ends came to 11 bases. The germline CDR1 and CDR2 sequences are SGHRS and YFSETQ. The CDR3 protein is CASSFTVGPYEQYF. The CDR3 nucleotides read TGCGCCAGCAGCTTTACCGTCGGCCCCTACGAGCAGTACTTC.

Ten or more counts support this clonotype. The chain links TRBV10-3 to TRBJ2-7; 7 nucleotides line up with TRBD1. Germline V gene sequence: CDR1 ENHRY, CDR2 SYGVKD. V was pared by 4 bases and J by 5 bases, with 5 bases of the junction left unmatched. This CDR3 is built from 13 residues. In nucleotides, the CDR3 is TGTGCCATCAGTGTACAGGGGCCCCACGAGCAGTACTTC. This encodes CAISVQGPHEQYF.

This clonotype was counted at least ten times. The chain joins TRBV29-1 to TRBJ2-4; a weak D match, TRBD2 (6 bases). The V end was cut by 4 bases, the J end by 9 bases, with 10 bases between. Germline CDR1 SQVTM, CDR2 ANQGSEA. This CDR3 comprises 11 residues. Written as DNA, the CDR3 is TGCAGCGTTGCTCGGGGAGGCATTCAGTACTTC. Its translation is CSVARGGIQYF.

This clonotype was seen repeatedly, ten times or more. V gene TRBV5-1 combines with J gene TRBJ2-6; possible D gene TRBD2, 5 bases. The V gene's germline CDR1 is SGHRS and CDR2 YFSETQ. The V end was cut by 6 bases, the J end by 0 bases, with 16 bases between. CDR3 length: 17 residues. CDR3 bases: TGCGCCAGCACCCGTGAGGGAGTTCTCTCTGGGGCCAACGTCCTGACTTTC. The encoded protein is CASTREGVLSGANVLTF.

This clonotype was seen many times. The chain joins TRBV10-3 to TRBJ2-2; TRBD1 or TRBD2 may be the D gene (5 bases each). This CDR3 has 15 amino acids. Trimming shortened V by 4 bases and J by 1 base, and 10 bases separated the two germline ends. Germline CDR1 ENHRY, CDR2 SYGVKD. The CDR3 DNA reads TGTGCCATCAGTGGCCGGGACGAGAACACCGGGGAGCTGTTTTTT. Its protein is CAISGRDENTGELFF.

This clonotype was seen many times. This chain connects TRBV5-5 to TRBJ1-6, with D uncertain. Trimming shortened V by 5 bases and J by 6 bases, and 9 bases separated the two germline ends. Germline CDR1 SGHKS, CDR2 YYEKEE (reference sequence). The length of the CDR3 is 13 residues. The CDR3 DNA is TGTGCCAGCAGGTGGACGGTTAATTCACCCCTCCACTTT. It translates to CASRWTVNSPLHF.

This clonotype was counted at least ten times. The chain joins TRBV7-2 to TRBJ1-1; weak D call: TRBD1 (6 bases). Germline loops: CDR1 SGHTA, CDR2 FQGNSA. This CDR3 has 16 residues. Trimming shortened V by 2 bases and J by 3 bases, and 16 bases separated the two germline ends. The CDR3 DNA sequence: TGTGCCAGCAGCTTAAGAAGGGCTAGGGGGGACACTGAAGCTTTCTTT. Translation gives CASSLRRARGDTEAFF.

This clonotype was seen only a few times. The V and J genes are TRBV19 and TRBJ1-4; TRBD1 aligns across 10 bases. There are 13 residues in the CDR3. Trimming at V came to 10 bases and at J to 7 bases, leaving 6 bases not matched to a gene. The germline gives CDR1 LNHDA, CDR2 SQIVND (reference sequence). The CDR3 loop reads CATSDRGREKLFF. CDR3 nucleotide sequence: TGTGCCACCTCAGACAGGGGGCGTGAAAAACTGTTTTTT.

About this clonotype: With a much larger clone just one base away, this may be a read error. The chain links TRBV12-3 or TRBV12-4 to TRBJ2-7, with 7 nucleotides matching TRBD2. This CDR3 is 15 amino acids long. The chain's CDR3 is CASSRQISGLYEKYF. The CDR3 coding sequence is TGTGCCAGCAGCAGGCAAATTAGCGGGCTGTACGAGAAGTACTTC.

This clonotype was counted ten times or more. CDR3 loop: CASGNSGIPNEQFF. The CDR3, as DNA: TGTGCCAGCGGAAATAGCGGGATCCCCAATGAGCAGTTCTTC. The V and J genes are TRBV27 and TRBJ2-1; 8 nucleotides align to TRBD2. The junction had 9 bases not matched to a gene; V was cut back by 8 bases and J by 6 bases. The CDR3 contains 14 residues. Germline V CDR1 and CDR2: MNHEY, SMNVEV (reference sequence).

At least ten counts were recorded for this clonotype. The chain joins TRBV5-1 to TRBJ1-1; perhaps TRBD1 as D (6 bases). The germline V and J ends were trimmed by 4 bases and 7 bases, with 20 bases remaining between them. The CDR3 runs 15 residues. CDR1 and CDR2 (germline): SGHRS, YFSETQ. Here the CDR3 reads CASSAFGGDRHEAFF. Here the CDR3 DNA reads TGCGCCAGCAGCGCCTTCGGAGGCGACAGGCATGAAGCTTTCTTT.

This clonotype was detected many times. The V call is TRBV12-3 or TRBV12-4, the J call TRBJ1-2; D unresolved. This CDR3 spans 15 amino acids. V was trimmed by 1 base and J by 0 bases, leaving 9 bases between them. This CDR3 is CASSLEIGANYGYTF. The CDR3 DNA reads as TGTGCCAGCAGTTTAGAAATAGGAGCTAACTATGGCTACACCTTC.

This clonotype was counted at least ten times. The J gene is TRBJ1-1, the V gene TRBV18; D not certain. CDR3 length equals 12 residues. The V gene's germline CDR1 is KGHSH and CDR2 LQKENI. Between the trimmed V and J ends, which lost 5 bases and 7 bases, there was a span of 11 bases. The CDR3 bases are TGTGCCAGCTCAGACGACGAGGGTGAAGCTTTCTTT. Amino acid sequence: CASSDDEGEAFF.

This clonotype came up many times. CDR3 sequence: CSVESQQFDTEAFF. The CDR3 bases are TGCAGCGTTGAGTCCCAACAGTTTGACACTGAAGCTTTCTTT. The genes are TRBV29-1 and TRBJ1-1; D gene unclear. The germline V gene has CDR1 SQVTM and CDR2 ANQGSEA. This CDR3 has 14 residues. V gave up 3 bases and J gave up 3 bases, with 14 bases separating them.